The 30 T cell receptor beta chains in this list originate from one sample, sequenced in a study of blood T cell repertoires in COVID-19. Profiling relied on immunoSEQ multiplex PCR, and the TCRdb table lists in-frame clones only, not all of them. The sample includes some 240,000 clones, approximately 86% of them seen just once. The source material was PBMCs or T cells enriched from blood (not recorded which). The receptors originated from a woman between 40 and 55 years old with acute COVID-19.

This chain uses TRBV27 with TRBJ2-7; 8 bases fit TRBD2. There are 13 residues in the CDR3. Germline V gene sequence: CDR1 MNHEY, CDR2 SMNVEV (reference sequence). Trimming cost V 8 bases and J 3 bases; bases outside gene matches: 6. CDR3 protein: CASGAGGYYEQYF. CDR3 in DNA: TGTGCCAGCGGGGCGGGAGGCTACTACGAGCAGTACTTC.

This chain connects TRBV16 to TRBJ1-2; D gene uncertain. Trimming cost V 0 bases and J 4 bases, with 12 bases left between them. This CDR3 is 15 amino acids long. The germline CDR1 and CDR2 sequences are KGHSY and FQNENV. CDR3 coding DNA: TGTGCCAGCAGCCAATCCCCGGCCCTAGGCTATGGCTACACCTTC. Protein sequence: CASSQSPALGYGYTF.

In this sample, this clone turned up a few times. J is TRBJ2-5 and V is TRBV6-1, with D perhaps TRBD1 (6 bases). V dropped 2 bases and J dropped 6 bases, with 28 bases sitting between them. CDR3 size: 19 residues. Germline CDR1 is MNHNS and CDR2 is SASEGT. In nucleotides, the CDR3 is TGTGCCAGCAGTGAAAGGGGACACCAAACGGGAAAGTTTTCGAAGACCCAGTACTTC. This sequence encodes CASSERGHQTGKFSKTQYF.

V is TRBV2 and J is TRBJ1-4; maybe TRBD1 (6 bases). CDR3 length: 15 residues. Per the germline V gene, CDR1 is SNHLY and CDR2 is FYNNEI. V lost 1 base to trimming and J lost 10 bases, with 16 bases between them. As DNA, the CDR3 is TGTGCCAGCAGTGAAGGACAGGCCTATGAGGGAAAACTGTTTTTT. Translation: CASSEGQAYEGKLFF.

The chain is built from TRBV11-3 and TRBJ1-2; the D gene is possibly TRBD1 (6 bases). The V end lost 5 bases, the J end lost 4 bases, and 14 bases lay between the germline ends. CDR1 is SGHNT, CDR2 YENEEA, per germline. The CDR3 consists of 14 residues. In DNA, the CDR3 is TGTGCCAGCAGCCGAAAGGGGGACATCTATGGCTACACCTTC. It encodes CASSRKGDIYGYTF.

This sequence joins TRBV19 and TRBJ2-1; D is unresolved. Per germline, CDR1 LNHDA and CDR2 SQIVND (reference sequence). The CDR3 contains 13 residues. V was cut by 3 bases and J by 4 bases, with 7 bases left in between. CDR3 in amino acids: CASSIASYNEQFF. In nucleotides, the CDR3 is TGTGCCAGTAGTATTGCGTCTTACAATGAGCAGTTCTTC.

V is TRBV24-1 and J is TRBJ2-1, with D perhaps TRBD2 (6 bases). The CDR3 contains 15 residues. Germline V gene sequence: CDR1 KGHDR, CDR2 SFDVKD. V was pared by 0 bases and J by 9 bases, with 14 bases between. CDR3 amino acids: CATSDLFAGRSEQFF. The CDR3 DNA sequence: TGTGCCACCAGTGATTTGTTCGCAGGGAGGAGTGAGCAGTTCTTC.

The rearrangement uses TRBV7-9 and TRBJ2-1; D possibly corresponds to TRBD2 (6 bases). Trimming shortened V by 2 bases and J by 4 bases, and 9 bases separated the two germline ends. Germline V gene lookup returns CDR1 SEHNR and CDR2 FQNEAQ (reference sequence). The length of the CDR3 is 14 residues. This CDR3 is CASSLRENYNEQFF. CDR3 coding DNA: TGTGCCAGCAGCTTACGGGAGAATTACAATGAGCAGTTCTTC.

The J gene is TRBJ2-1, the V gene TRBV9, with TRBD1 matching over 7 bases. CDR1 and CDR2 (germline): SGDLS, YYNGEE. The CDR3 consists of 16 residues. Trimming removed 4 bases from V and 1 base from J; junction bases left unmatched: 8. The CDR3 reads CASSPRTGASYNEQFF. CDR3 DNA: TGTGCCAGCAGCCCCCGGACAGGCGCGTCCTACAATGAGCAGTTCTTC.

The chain is built from TRBV7-8 and TRBJ2-5; 14 bases are a match to TRBD2. Looked up from germline, CDR1 is SGHVS and CDR2 is FQNEAQ. V lost 2 bases, J lost 5 bases, and 10 bases stayed unmatched. CDR3 length: 18 amino acids. The CDR3 DNA is TGTGCCAGCAGCTTAACGCGGGGGGGGACTAGCGGGAGTGAGACCCAGTACTTC. This encodes CASSLTRGGTSGSETQYF.

This rearrangement joins TRBV14 to TRBJ1-2, with D maybe TRBD1 (5 bases). CDR3 length equals 15 residues. CDR1 is SGHDN and CDR2 is FVKESK in the germline V gene. V was trimmed by 0 bases and J by 4 bases, leaving 12 bases between them. The CDR3 DNA follows: TGTGCCAGCAGCCAAGATCTCCAGGGTGGCTATGGCTACACCTTC. Protein product: CASSQDLQGGYGYTF.

This sequence joins TRBV10-2 and TRBJ1-1; possible D gene TRBD1, 6 bases. Trimming took off 0 bases at V and 5 bases at J, with 19 bases between the two ends. This CDR3 contains 17 residues. Germline V lookup: CDR1 WSHSY, CDR2 SAAADI. CDR3: CASSESMTFRDKTEAFF. DNA for the CDR3: TGCGCCAGCAGTGAGTCGATGACTTTTCGGGACAAAACTGAAGCTTTCTTT.

CDR3 nucleotides: TGTGCCAGCAGCTTAGGACCAGGGGGCGCTTTCGGGGAGCTGTTTTTT. It translates to CASSLGPGGAFGELFF. The gene calls are TRBV7-6 and TRBJ2-2; 8 nucleotides match TRBD1. The CDR3 sequence is 16 residues long. Trimming removed 1 base from V and 7 bases from J; junction bases left unmatched: 8. The V gene's germline CDR1 is SGHVS and CDR2 FNYEAQ.

The rearrangement uses TRBV11-1 and TRBJ2-5, with D possibly TRBD1 on 5 matching bases. The CDR3 loop spans 13 amino acids. V lost 10 bases and J 4 bases, leaving 16 bases between the germline ends. Germline V gene data show CDR1 as SGHAT and CDR2 as FQDESV (reference sequence). The CDR3 protein is CATTQGVGETQYF. The DNA for the CDR3 is TGTGCCACCACACAAGGGGTAGGAGAGACCCAGTACTTC.

The chain recombines TRBV6-1 with TRBJ2-7, with D possibly matching TRBD1 (6 bases). This CDR3 has 14 amino acids. Trimming took 2 bases from V and 0 from J, leaving 8 bases between them. Germline V gives CDR1 MNHNS, CDR2 SASEGT. CDR3 sequence: CASSEPTGSYEQYF. CDR3 DNA sequence: TGTGCCAGCAGTGAACCGACAGGCTCCTACGAGCAGTACTTC.

The V call is TRBV21-1, the J call TRBJ1-2. TRBV21-1 is a listed pseudogene. This CDR3 spans 16 amino acids. The CDR3 DNA reads TGTGCCAGCAGCAAAGACAAAGGAGGTCCTTTCTATGGCTACACCTTC. It encodes CASSKDKGGPFYGYTF.

This clone occurred once. This chain uses TRBV5-4 with TRBJ2-2; 9 bases map to TRBD2. Germline V gene data show CDR1 as SGHNT and CDR2 as YYREEE (reference sequence). The CDR3 has 18 residues. J lost 1 base, V lost 3 bases, and 10 bases had no gene match. CDR3: CASSSSSGILKNTGELFF. The CDR3 coding sequence is TGTGCCAGCAGCTCCTCTAGCGGGATTTTAAAGAACACCGGGGAGCTGTTTTTT.

The chain combines TRBV20-1 with TRBJ2-7; TRBD2 agrees at 9 bases. V lost 6 bases to trimming and J lost 0 bases; unmatched junction nucleotides: 12. The CDR3 spans 16 residues. The germline V gene has CDR1 DFQATT and CDR2 SNEGSKA (reference sequence). The CDR3 loop is CSASGSSGTFSYEQYF. CDR3 nucleotides: TGCAGTGCCAGTGGGTCTAGCGGGACTTTCTCCTACGAGCAGTACTTC.

This chain joins TRBV9 and TRBJ1-6; possibly TRBD1 for D (5 bases). CDR1 SGDLS and CDR2 YYNGEE come from the germline V gene. This CDR3 has 14 residues. V was clipped by 0 bases and J by 10 bases, with 11 bases between them. The CDR3 nucleotides read TGTGCCAGCAGCGTAGAGACAGCTGGGTCACCCCTCCACTTT. This codes for CASSVETAGSPLHF.

V gene TRBV7-9 combines with J gene TRBJ2-1; no clear D gene. Germline assignment: CDR1 SEHNR and CDR2 FQNEAQ (reference sequence). The CDR3 contains 12 residues. The ends were cut back, 5 bases at V and 7 bases at J, with 9 bases in the middle. CDR3: CASSKIGNEQFF. The CDR3 region has the DNA TGTGCCAGCAGCAAAATCGGTAATGAGCAGTTCTTC.

This chain joins TRBV5-6 and TRBJ2-3; D unclear. The germline V gene has CDR1 SGHDT and CDR2 YYEEEE. The V end was cut by 0 bases, the J end by 2 bases, with 10 bases between. CDR3 size: 15 residues. The CDR3 reads CASSLGWRLTDTQYF. CDR3 nucleotide sequence: TGTGCCAGCAGCTTGGGTTGGCGGCTCACAGATACGCAGTATTTT.

The chain carries TRBV27 and TRBJ1-2, with D unclear. The V gene's germline CDR1 is MNHEY and CDR2 SMNVEV (reference sequence). The CDR3 is 11 amino acids. The V and J ends lost 7 bases and 6 bases respectively, with 9 bases between them. As DNA, the CDR3 is TGTGCCAGCACCTCGGGGAATGGCTACACCTTC. Amino acids: CASTSGNGYTF.

The CDR3 loop is CASSVYRATNEKLFF. The CDR3 coding sequence is TGTGCCAGCAGCGTCTACAGGGCAACTAATGAAAAACTGTTTTTT. The chain is built from TRBV7-9 and TRBJ1-4; the D gene is possibly TRBD1 (6 bases). This CDR3 comprises 15 residues. The V and J ends lost 5 bases and 0 bases respectively, with 10 bases between them. Germline V gives CDR1 SEHNR, CDR2 FQNEAQ (reference sequence).

The chain is built from TRBV6-1 and TRBJ1-2, with 7 bases fitting TRBD1. Germline lookup yields CDR1 MNHNS and CDR2 SASEGT. V lost 0 bases, J lost 5 bases, and 0 bases stayed unmatched. The CDR3 sequence is 13 residues long. The CDR3 region is CASSEATGYGYTF. The CDR3 nucleotides read TGTGCCAGCAGTGAAGCGACAGGGTATGGCTACACCTTC.

J is TRBJ2-3 and V is TRBV10-2; 9 positions match TRBD2. V shed 7 bases, J shed 1 base, and the junction held 6 bases outside the gene matches. The CDR3 runs 15 residues. Germline loops: CDR1 WSHSY, CDR2 SAAADI. The DNA for the CDR3 is TGCGCCAGCAACCAGCAGCGGGAGGGCACAGATACGCAGTATTTT. Protein sequence: CASNQQREGTDTQYF.

The CDR3 nucleotides read TGTGCCTGGGGCCTCCACTTGGGGACGGGACTAGCGGGACCGCACTCCTACGAGCAGTACTTC. This codes for CAWGLHLGTGLAGPHSYEQYF. The chain couples TRBV30 to TRBJ2-7; 13 bases are a match to TRBD2. The CDR3 covers 21 residues. CDR1 and CDR2 from the germline V gene are GTSNPN and SVGIG (reference sequence). V gave up 5 bases and J gave up 0 bases; unmatched junction bases: 22.

This sequence joins TRBV6-4 and TRBJ1-6; TRBD1 agrees at 7 bases. V trimming: 5 bases; J trimming: 10 bases; junction bases outside the gene matches: 8. The CDR3 is 14 residues long. Looked up from germline, CDR1 is MRHNA and CDR2 is SNTAGT. CDR3 DNA: TGTGCCAGCAGTACGGGGGACAGACTCTCACCCCTCCACTTT. Translating it yields CASSTGDRLSPLHF.

The chain has TRBV7-6 and TRBJ2-1; possibly TRBD1 for D (6 bases). Germline V gene sequence: CDR1 SGHVS, CDR2 FNYEAQ. Trimming stripped 5 bases from V and 0 bases from J, with 14 bases between. The CDR3 sequence is 16 residues long. This CDR3 reads CASSVQGFGSYNEQFF. In nucleotides, the CDR3 is TGTGCCAGCAGCGTACAGGGATTCGGCTCCTACAATGAGCAGTTCTTC.

The rearrangement uses TRBV11-2 and TRBJ1-1, with D possibly matching TRBD1 (5 bases). Trimming took off 1 base at V and 8 bases at J, with 26 bases between the two ends. This CDR3 is built from 18 residues. Germline V gene sequence: CDR1 SGHAT, CDR2 FQNNGV. The CDR3 protein is CASSLVFGRDRKVKEAFF. The CDR3 DNA reads as TGTGCCAGCAGCTTAGTATTTGGCAGGGATAGAAAGGTGAAAGAAGCTTTCTTT.

The V and J genes are TRBV10-2 and TRBJ2-7; TRBD2 matches at 10 bases. Trimming at V came to 6 bases and at J to 2 bases, leaving 4 bases not matched to a gene. The CDR3 loop spans 14 amino acids. The V gene's germline CDR1 is WSHSY and CDR2 SAAADI. CDR3 sequence: CASRASGGPYEQYF. The DNA for the CDR3 is TGCGCCAGCAGAGCTAGCGGGGGTCCCTACGAGCAGTACTTC.